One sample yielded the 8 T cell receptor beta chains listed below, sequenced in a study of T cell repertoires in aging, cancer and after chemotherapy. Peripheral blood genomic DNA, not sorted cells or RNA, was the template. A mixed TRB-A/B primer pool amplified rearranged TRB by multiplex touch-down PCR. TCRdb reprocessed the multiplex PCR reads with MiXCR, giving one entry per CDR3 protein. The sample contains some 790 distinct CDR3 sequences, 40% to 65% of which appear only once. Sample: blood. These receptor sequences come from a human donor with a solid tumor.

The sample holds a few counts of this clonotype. The chain's CDR3 is CASSLDTAYEQYF. CDR3 coding DNA: TGTGCCAGCAGCTTAGATACAGCCTACGAGCAGTACTTC. This rearrangement joins TRBV7-9 to TRBJ2-7; D is uncertain. Trimming stripped 1 base from V and 2 bases from J, with 6 bases between. The CDR3 extends over 13 amino acids. Germline lookup yields CDR1 SEHNR and CDR2 FQNEAQ (reference sequence).

The CDR3 sequence: CASSPQGVRAFF. CDR3 in DNA: TGTGCCAGCAGTCCTCAGGGAGTTCGAGCTTTCTTT. The chain links TRBV28 to TRBJ1-1; possibly TRBD1 for D (5 bases). Germline V gives CDR1 MDHEN, CDR2 SYDVKM. The CDR3 is 12 residues long. V lost 5 bases and J 10 bases, leaving 14 bases between the germline ends.

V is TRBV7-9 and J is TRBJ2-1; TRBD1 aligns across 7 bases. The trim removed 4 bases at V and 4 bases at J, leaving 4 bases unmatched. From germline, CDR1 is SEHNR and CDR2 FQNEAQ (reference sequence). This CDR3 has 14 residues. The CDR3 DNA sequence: TGTGCCAGCAGCTCCGACAGGGAGTACAATGAGCAGTTCTTC. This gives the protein CASSSDREYNEQFF.

Written as DNA, the CDR3 is TGTGCCAGCAGTTCCGGGACAGGGGATTCACCCCTCCACTTT. Amino acid sequence: CASSSGTGDSPLHF. The chain combines TRBV5-4 with TRBJ1-6, with 10 bases aligning to TRBD1. Per the germline V gene, CDR1 is SGHNT and CDR2 is YYREEE (reference sequence). Trimming removed 5 bases from V and 8 bases from J; junction bases left unmatched: 4. The CDR3 totals 14 residues.

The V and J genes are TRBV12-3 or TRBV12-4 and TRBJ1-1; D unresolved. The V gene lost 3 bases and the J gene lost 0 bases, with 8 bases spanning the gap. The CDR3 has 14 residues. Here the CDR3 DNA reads TGTGCCAGCAGTTTGGAGACACTGAACACTGAAGCTTTCTTT. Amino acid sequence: CASSLETLNTEAFF.

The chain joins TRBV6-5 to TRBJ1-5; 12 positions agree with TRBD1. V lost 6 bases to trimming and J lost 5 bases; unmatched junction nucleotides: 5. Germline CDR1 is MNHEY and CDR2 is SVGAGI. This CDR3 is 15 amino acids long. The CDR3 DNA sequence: TGTGCCAGCAGAGACGGGACAGGGGGCTATCAGCCCCAGCATTTT. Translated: CASRDGTGGYQPQHF.

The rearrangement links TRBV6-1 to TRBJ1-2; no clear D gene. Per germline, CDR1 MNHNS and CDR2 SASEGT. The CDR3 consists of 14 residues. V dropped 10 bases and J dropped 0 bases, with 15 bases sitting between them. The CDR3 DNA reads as TGTGCCAACCCAGCTGGAAGTTCTAACTATGGCTACACCTTC. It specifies CANPAGSSNYGYTF.

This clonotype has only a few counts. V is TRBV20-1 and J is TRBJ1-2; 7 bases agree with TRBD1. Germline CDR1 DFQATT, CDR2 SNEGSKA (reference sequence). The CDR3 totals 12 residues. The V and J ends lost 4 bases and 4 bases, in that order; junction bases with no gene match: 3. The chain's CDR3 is CSATRDSYGYTF. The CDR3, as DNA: TGCAGTGCTACCCGGGACAGCTATGGCTACACCTTC.